The 8 T cell receptor beta chains given below trace back to one sample, sequenced in a study of response to subunit inactivated influenza vaccine. TCRdb reprocessed the RT-PCR reads with MiXCR, giving one entry per CDR3 protein. The sample yields 500,000 to 550,000 distinct CDR3 sequences, under 9% seen once. The source was PBMCs from blood, collected about 24 months after vaccination. All receptors derive from a man aged 45 to 75 who received an inactivated influenza vaccine.

This clonotype has a count of ten or more. The chain employs TRBV9 and TRBJ2-6; 12 bases align to TRBD2. J lost 0 bases, V lost 0 bases, and 7 bases had no gene match. The CDR3 spans 20 residues. CDR1 and CDR2 (germline): SGDLS, YYNGEE. The CDR3 region is CASSVARGLAGFSGANVLTF. The CDR3 coding sequence is TGTGCCAGCAGCGTAGCAAGGGGACTAGCGGGTTTCTCTGGGGCCAACGTCCTGACTTTC.

This clonotype was detected ten times or more. The chain's CDR3 is CASSLGRRRGRPSQYF. CDR3 nucleotides: TGTGCCAGCAGTTTAGGAAGGCGTAGGGGGCGCCCCTCGCAGTATTTT. The chain employs TRBV12-3 or TRBV12-4 and TRBJ2-3, with 7 bases lining up with TRBD1. This CDR3 has 16 amino acids. The V gene end was trimmed by 1 base and the J gene end by 10 bases; junction bases not matched to a gene: 14.

This clonotype was seen more than once but under ten times. The chain links TRBV24-1 to TRBJ1-2, with D unclear. V dropped 0 bases and J dropped 0 bases, with 4 bases sitting between them. CDR1 and CDR2 from the germline V gene are KGHDR and SFDVKD. This CDR3 contains 14 residues. The chain's CDR3 is CATSDLSANYGYTF. Here the CDR3 DNA reads TGTGCCACCAGTGATTTGTCGGCTAACTATGGCTACACCTTC.

J is TRBJ1-2 and V is TRBV4-2, with D unclear. Germline assignment: CDR1 LGHNA and CDR2 YNFKEQ. V was trimmed by 4 bases and J by 0 bases, leaving 9 bases between them. There are 14 residues in the CDR3. The CDR3 DNA sequence: TGTGCCAGCAGCCCCTCGTACTCTAACTATGGCTACACCTTC. Translation: CASSPSYSNYGYTF.

This clonotype was recorded a few times. V and J are TRBV4-3 and TRBJ1-3, with a weak D call TRBD1 (5 bases). V gave up 0 bases and J gave up 2 bases, with 8 bases separating them. The CDR3 is made up of 15 amino acids. CDR1 is LGHNA and CDR2 is YSLEER in the germline V gene. CDR3 coding DNA: TGCGCCAGCAGCCAAGACGTGGGGCCTGGAAACACCATATATTTT. Residues: CASSQDVGPGNTIYF.

This CDR3 is CASSQDGTSKYEQYF. Written as DNA, the CDR3 is TGTGCCAGCAGCCAAGATGGGACTAGCAAGTACGAGCAGTACTTC. The J gene is TRBJ2-7, the V gene TRBV4-2; 9 positions match TRBD2. CDR1 is LGHNA, CDR2 YNFKEQ, per germline. The CDR3 covers 15 residues. Unmatched junction bases numbered 4, after V lost 0 bases and J lost 4 bases.

This clonotype has a count of ten or more. The chain is built from TRBV7-2 and TRBJ2-2, with D maybe TRBD1 (5 bases). Germline loops: CDR1 SGHTA, CDR2 FQGNSA. The V end lost 6 bases, the J end lost 3 bases, and 14 bases lay between the germline ends. The length of the CDR3 is 15 residues. CDR3 region: CASSPLGQYTGELFF. The CDR3 DNA sequence: TGTGCCAGCAGTCCCCTGGGGCAATACACCGGGGAGCTGTTTTTT.

The genes are TRBV5-1 and TRBJ2-2; D is uncertain. There are 16 residues in the CDR3. Trimming shortened V by 4 bases and J by 1 base, and 14 bases separated the two germline ends. Germline assignment: CDR1 SGHRS and CDR2 YFSETQ. The CDR3 DNA follows: TGCGCCAGCAGCCCGTGGGCAGGAAAGAACACCGGGGAGCTGTTTTTT. Translation gives CASSPWAGKNTGELFF. The full variable domain, in which reference TRBV5-1 and TRBJ2-2 provide the parts outside the CDR3, is KAGVTQTPRYLIKTRGQQVTLSCSPISGHRSVSWYQQTPGQGLQFLFEYFSETQRNKGNFPGRFSGRQFSNSRSEMNVSTLELGDSALYLCASSPWAGKNTGELFFGEGSRLTVL.